This T cell receptor beta chain is drawn from a study of cytomegalovirus exposure and HLA in healthy donors. Study-level points and caveats: The listing of about 150 TCR beta chains classed them as cytomegalovirus-associated.

Germline V CDR1 and CDR2: SGHNT, YYREEE (reference sequence). The V gene end was trimmed by 4 bases and the J gene end by 4 bases; junction bases not matched to a gene: 6. The CDR3 runs to 14 residues. Some clones are missing from TCRdb's copy, which holds only in-frame ones; the method was immunoSEQ multiplex PCR. The sample consists of more than 110,000 clones, 94% of them appearing once. Note on this clone: Its target is unknown.

The sequenced sample was PBMCs. V is TRBV5-4 and J is TRBJ2-3; TRBD1 agrees at 7 bases. The origin of this receptor is a man between 18 and 35 years old in good health and CMV-seropositive. CDR3 amino acids: CASSEGQIADTQYF. The DNA of the CDR3 is TGTGCCAGCAGCGAGGGACAGATCGCAGATACGCAGTATTTT.